Listed below are T cell receptor beta chains from one sample, sequenced in a study of CD8 T cells in ankylosing spondylitis. TCRdb reanalysed the 5' RACE reads using MiXCR and keeps one entry per CDR3 protein. The sample shows 450,000 to 550,000 distinct CDR3 sequences, approximately 5.3% of them seen only once. Sequencing input: blood, either unsorted or a sorted T cell fraction (not recorded which). The receptors derive from a male donor with ankylosing spondylitis. CDR3s include the opening cysteine and the closing phenylalanine or tryptophan. Fields, in order: J gene, CDR3 length, V gene, CDR3 protein.

j_call: TRBJ2-1; cdr3_length: 16; v_call: TRBV29-1; cdr3_aa: CSVREISLAHYNEQFF
j_call: TRBJ2-2; cdr3_length: 14; v_call: TRBV28; cdr3_aa: CASSLQGNTGELFF
j_call: TRBJ2-7; cdr3_length: 14; v_call: TRBV27; cdr3_aa: CASSLVSAHNEQYF
j_call: TRBJ2-1; cdr3_length: 16; v_call: TRBV5-1; cdr3_aa: CASSHGGGSGQNEQFF
j_call: TRBJ2-3; cdr3_length: 15; v_call: TRBV7-8; cdr3_aa: CASSSTSGGADTQYF
j_call: TRBJ2-1; cdr3_length: 18; v_call: TRBV25-1; cdr3_aa: CASSGPPLGTATYNEQFF
j_call: TRBJ2-3; cdr3_length: 16; v_call: TRBV7-2; cdr3_aa: CASSSIGGGAADTQYF
j_call: TRBJ2-7; cdr3_length: 14; v_call: TRBV6-5; cdr3_aa: CASSSQGATYEQYF
j_call: TRBJ2-7; cdr3_length: 13; v_call: TRBV7-2; cdr3_aa: CASSLGFGNEQYF
j_call: TRBJ2-4; cdr3_length: 14; v_call: TRBV20-1; cdr3_aa: CSARTGDGQNIQYF
j_call: TRBJ1-1; cdr3_length: 13; v_call: TRBV10-3; cdr3_aa: CAITPDMNTEAFF
j_call: TRBJ2-7; cdr3_length: 13; v_call: TRBV12-3/TRBV12-4; cdr3_aa: CASSLGLTNSQYF
j_call: TRBJ2-1; cdr3_length: 15; v_call: TRBV7-3; cdr3_aa: CASSLSSTGYNEQFF
j_call: TRBJ2-1; cdr3_length: 14; v_call: TRBV12-3/TRBV12-4; cdr3_aa: CASTRGSSYNEQFF
j_call: TRBJ2-7; cdr3_length: 14; v_call: TRBV6-1; cdr3_aa: CASSLGTDTYEQYF
j_call: TRBJ2-3; cdr3_length: 16; v_call: TRBV2; cdr3_aa: CASSERESLSTDTQYF
j_call: TRBJ2-1; cdr3_length: 14; v_call: TRBV4-1; cdr3_aa: CASSRLAGVDEQFF
j_call: TRBJ2-3; cdr3_length: 11; v_call: TRBV20-1; cdr3_aa: CSASILDTQYF
j_call: TRBJ1-1; cdr3_length: 16; v_call: TRBV19; cdr3_aa: CASKEGTGRINTEAFF
j_call: TRBJ2-5; cdr3_length: 14; v_call: TRBV7-2; cdr3_aa: CASTLSPGQETQYF
j_call: TRBJ2-7; cdr3_length: 13; v_call: TRBV29-1; cdr3_aa: CSVAGQGGYEQYF
j_call: TRBJ2-5; cdr3_length: 15; v_call: TRBV28; cdr3_aa: CASSRAELQVETQYF
j_call: TRBJ2-2; cdr3_length: 15; v_call: TRBV7-2; cdr3_aa: CASSRQGPGTGELFF
j_call: TRBJ2-1; cdr3_length: 14; v_call: TRBV9; cdr3_aa: CASSVASPPNEQFF
j_call: TRBJ2-7; cdr3_length: 16; v_call: TRBV7-9; cdr3_aa: CASSPGHGRNYYEQYF
j_call: TRBJ2-7; cdr3_length: 13; v_call: TRBV7-2; cdr3_aa: CASSLAGQGSIDF
j_call: TRBJ1-5; cdr3_length: 14; v_call: TRBV20-1; cdr3_aa: CSATGPVNDQPQHF
j_call: TRBJ2-7; cdr3_length: 12; v_call: TRBV29-1; cdr3_aa: CSAGTGAYEQYF
j_call: TRBJ1-5; cdr3_length: 17; v_call: TRBV20-1; cdr3_aa: CSARGSFSGTAYQPQHF
j_call: TRBJ1-6; cdr3_length: 15; v_call: TRBV6-5; cdr3_aa: CASSSGQGVYSPLHF
j_call: TRBJ2-7; cdr3_length: 15; v_call: TRBV7-9; cdr3_aa: CASSLWTGVSDEQYF
j_call: TRBJ2-5; cdr3_length: 16; v_call: TRBV15; cdr3_aa: CATSRDRGRWKETQYF
j_call: TRBJ2-3; cdr3_length: 16; v_call: TRBV5-1; cdr3_aa: CASSLGTSGGTDTQYF
j_call: TRBJ2-7; cdr3_length: 14; v_call: TRBV24-1; cdr3_aa: CATGAGQVPYEQYF
j_call: TRBJ2-5; cdr3_length: 13; v_call: TRBV12-3/TRBV12-4; cdr3_aa: CASSREGRETQYF
j_call: TRBJ1-1; cdr3_length: 14; v_call: TRBV7-9; cdr3_aa: CASSPEAVGPGAFF
j_call: TRBJ2-7; cdr3_length: 12; v_call: TRBV20-1; cdr3_aa: CSAHGRSYEQYF
j_call: TRBJ1-5; cdr3_length: 15; v_call: TRBV27; cdr3_aa: CASSLSGHGNQPQHF
j_call: TRBJ2-1; cdr3_length: 17; v_call: TRBV3-1; cdr3_aa: CASSYRLAVGWMDEQFF
j_call: TRBJ1-1; cdr3_length: 15; v_call: TRBV12-3/TRBV12-4; cdr3_aa: CASSLVGTGNTEAFF
j_call: TRBJ2-3; cdr3_length: 16; v_call: TRBV12-3/TRBV12-4; cdr3_aa: CASSFGSSGVSDTQYF
j_call: TRBJ2-2; cdr3_length: 18; v_call: TRBV5-1; cdr3_aa: CASSFLAGTGHNTGELFF
j_call: TRBJ2-7; cdr3_length: 17; v_call: TRBV10-3; cdr3_aa: CAISEFSGTSGSYEQYF
j_call: TRBJ1-1; cdr3_length: 16; v_call: TRBV5-1; cdr3_aa: CASSILPFGTNTEAFF
j_call: TRBJ2-1; cdr3_length: 13; v_call: TRBV7-2; cdr3_aa: CASSSFPLNEQFF
j_call: TRBJ2-7; cdr3_length: 12; v_call: TRBV6-6; cdr3_aa: CASSYGVYEQYF
j_call: TRBJ1-6; cdr3_length: 14; v_call: TRBV9; cdr3_aa: CASSVAVERSPLHF
j_call: TRBJ2-1; cdr3_length: 11; v_call: TRBV20-1; cdr3_aa: CSADDINEQFF
j_call: TRBJ2-5; cdr3_length: 11; v_call: TRBV20-1; cdr3_aa: CSGRAVETQYF
j_call: TRBJ2-1; cdr3_length: 14; v_call: TRBV27; cdr3_aa: CASTSGRLNNEQFF
j_call: TRBJ1-1; cdr3_length: 14; v_call: TRBV18; cdr3_aa: CASSPTDWDSEAFF
j_call: TRBJ2-1; cdr3_length: 15; v_call: TRBV20-1; cdr3_aa: CSARPLGLAGYLQFF
j_call: TRBJ2-7; cdr3_length: 13; v_call: TRBV5-1; cdr3_aa: CASMGGGDYEQYF
j_call: TRBJ2-3; cdr3_length: 13; v_call: TRBV12-3/TRBV12-4; cdr3_aa: CASSVSYTDTQYF